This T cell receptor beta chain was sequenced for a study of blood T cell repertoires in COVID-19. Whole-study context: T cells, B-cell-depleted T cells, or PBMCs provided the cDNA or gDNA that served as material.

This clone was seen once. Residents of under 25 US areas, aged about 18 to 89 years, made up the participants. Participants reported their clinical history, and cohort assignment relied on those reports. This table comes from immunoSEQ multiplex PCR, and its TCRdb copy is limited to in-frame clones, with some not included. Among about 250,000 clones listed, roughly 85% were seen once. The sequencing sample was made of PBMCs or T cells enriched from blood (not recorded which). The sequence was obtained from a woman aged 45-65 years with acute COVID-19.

The CDR3 bases are TGTGCCAGCAGTGAAGTGGGGGGGGTAAGCGGTACGAACTATGGCTACACCTTC. Its translation: CASSEVGGVSGTNYGYTF. This chain joins TRBV25-1 and TRBJ1-2, with D perhaps matching TRBD1 (5 bases). Trimming stripped 2 bases from V and 2 bases from J, with 21 bases between. The length of the CDR3 is 18 residues. Germline V gene lookup returns CDR1 MGHDK and CDR2 SYGVNS.